By sample fraction, the clone carrying this TCR beta chain is medium-sized. This sample stems from a study of blood T cell repertoires in COVID-19. The CDR3 has 16 amino acids. The J segment lost 4 bases and the V segment lost 0 bases, leaving 6 bases of the junction unmatched. The germline V gene encodes CDR1 MGHRA and CDR2 YSYEKL. This table comes from immunoSEQ multiplex PCR, and its TCRdb copy is limited to in-frame clones, with some not included. The sample lists over 130,000 clones, roughly 80% occurring once. The clonotype originates from a man aged 70 or older with acute or convalescent COVID-19. Sequencing was done on a sample of peripheral blood. The chain has TRBV4-1 and TRBJ2-1, with 7 bases matching TRBD1. The CDR3: CASSQDKQGNYNEQFF. In DNA form, the CDR3 reads TGCGCCAGCAGCCAAGATAAACAGGGGAATTACAATGAGCAGTTCTTC.